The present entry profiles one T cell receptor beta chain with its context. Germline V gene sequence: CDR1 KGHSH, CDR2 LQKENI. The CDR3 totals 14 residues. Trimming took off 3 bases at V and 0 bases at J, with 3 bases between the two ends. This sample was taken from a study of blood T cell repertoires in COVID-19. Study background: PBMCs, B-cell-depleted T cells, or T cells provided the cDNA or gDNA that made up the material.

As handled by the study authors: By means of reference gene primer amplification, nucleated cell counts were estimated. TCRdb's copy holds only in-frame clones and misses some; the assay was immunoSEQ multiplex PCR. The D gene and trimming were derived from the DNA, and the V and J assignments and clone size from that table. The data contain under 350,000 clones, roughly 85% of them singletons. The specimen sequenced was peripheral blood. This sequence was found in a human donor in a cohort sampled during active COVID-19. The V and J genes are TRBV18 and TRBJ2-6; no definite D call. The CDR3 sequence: CASSPASGANVLTF. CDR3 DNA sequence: TGTGCCAGCTCACCGGCCTCTGGGGCCAACGTCCTGACTTTC.